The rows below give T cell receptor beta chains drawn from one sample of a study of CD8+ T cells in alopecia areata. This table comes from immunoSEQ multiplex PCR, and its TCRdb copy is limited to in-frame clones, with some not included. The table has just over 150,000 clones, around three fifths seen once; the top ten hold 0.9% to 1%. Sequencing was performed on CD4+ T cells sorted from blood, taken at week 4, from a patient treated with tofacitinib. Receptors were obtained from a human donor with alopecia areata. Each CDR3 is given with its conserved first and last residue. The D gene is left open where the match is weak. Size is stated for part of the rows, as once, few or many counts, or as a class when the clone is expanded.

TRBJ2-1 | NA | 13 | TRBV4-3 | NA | TGCGCCAGCAGCCAAGACTCCTCCAATGAGCAGTTCTTC | CASSQDSSNEQFF
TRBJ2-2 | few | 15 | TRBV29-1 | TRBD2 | TGCAGCGTTAGCGGGGGGGCACCGAACACCGGGGAGCTGTTTTTT | CSVSGGAPNTGELFF
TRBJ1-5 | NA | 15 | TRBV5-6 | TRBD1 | TGTGCCAGCAGCCGGGGACAGGGGCACAATCAGCCCCAGCATTTT | CASSRGQGHNQPQHF
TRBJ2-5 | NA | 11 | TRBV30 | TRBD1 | TGTGCCTGTAACAGGGGAGAGACCCAGTACTTC | CACNRGETQYF
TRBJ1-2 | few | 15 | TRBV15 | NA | TGTGCCACCAGCAGACCTCGGAAGGCCATCTATGGCTACACCTTC | CATSRPRKAIYGYTF
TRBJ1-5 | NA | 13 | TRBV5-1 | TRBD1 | TGCGCCAGCAGCTTTGGACAGGGCCAGCCCCAGCATTTT | CASSFGQGQPQHF
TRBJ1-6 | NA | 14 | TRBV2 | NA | TGTGCCAGCAGTGAAGGGCAGGTTAATTCACCCCTCCACTTT | CASSEGQVNSPLHF
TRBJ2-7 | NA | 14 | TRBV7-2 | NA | TGTGCCAGCAGCTTAGGAGGGTCCTACTACGAGCAGTACTTC | CASSLGGSYYEQYF
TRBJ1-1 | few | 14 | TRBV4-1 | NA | TGCGCCAGCAGCCAAACAGAGGTTTGGACTGAAGCTTTCTTT | CASSQTEVWTEAFF
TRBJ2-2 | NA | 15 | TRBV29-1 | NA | TGCAGCGTTACTTGGGTCAGCACGAACACCGGGGAGCTGTTTTTT | CSVTWVSTNTGELFF
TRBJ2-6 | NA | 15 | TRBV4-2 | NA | TGTGCCAGCAGCCCAGCCGGGGATCTTCGGGACGTCCTGACTTTC | CASSPAGDLRDVLTF
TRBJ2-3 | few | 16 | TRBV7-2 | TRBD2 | TGTGCCAGCAGCCCGACTAGCGGGGGGGCCGGGGATACGCAGTATTTT | CASSPTSGGAGDTQYF
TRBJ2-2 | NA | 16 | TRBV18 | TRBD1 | TGTGCCAGCTCACCACCGACGGGACAGGCCACCGGGGAGCTGTTTTTT | CASSPPTGQATGELFF
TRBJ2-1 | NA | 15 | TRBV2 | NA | TGTGCCAGCAGTGAAGCGCATAAGGTATACAATGAGCAGTTCTTC | CASSEAHKVYNEQFF
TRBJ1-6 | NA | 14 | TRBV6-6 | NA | TGTGCCAGCAGCCCTTGGCAGGATAATTCACCCCTCCACTTT | CASSPWQDNSPLHF
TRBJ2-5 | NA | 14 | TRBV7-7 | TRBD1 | TGTGCTAGCAGCTCCGACAGGGGGTCAGAGACCCAGTACTTC | CASSSDRGSETQYF
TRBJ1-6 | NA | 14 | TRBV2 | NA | TGTGCCAGCAGTGACTACAGGGATAATTCACCCCTCCACTTT | CASSDYRDNSPLHF
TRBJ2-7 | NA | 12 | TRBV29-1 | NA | TGCAGCGTGAGAGGGCCCACCTACGAGCAGTACTTC | CSVRGPTYEQYF
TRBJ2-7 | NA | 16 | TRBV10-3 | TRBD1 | TGTGCCATCACCCCGACAGGGGACCATCATGCCTACGAGCAGTACTTC | CAITPTGDHHAYEQYF
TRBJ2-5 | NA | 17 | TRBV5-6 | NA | TGTGCCAGCAGCTTGTTGGGCGGGGGCCAGTCAAGGGAGACCCAGTACTTC | CASSLLGGGQSRETQYF
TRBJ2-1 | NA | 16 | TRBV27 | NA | TGTGCCAGCAGTTTATCCGGAACTAGCTCCTACAATGAGCAGTTCTTC | CASSLSGTSSYNEQFF
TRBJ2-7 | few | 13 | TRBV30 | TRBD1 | TGTGCCTGGAGTGTACAGGGGGCGGGCGAGCAGTACTTC | CAWSVQGAGEQYF